This T cell receptor (beta chain) was found in a study of T cells in localized non-small cell lung cancer. The protocol was immunoSEQ multiplex PCR, while the TCRdb copy is restricted to in-frame clones and leaves out a portion. The sample contains about 33,000 clones, roughly 90% of which appear only once. As for this clone: As yet, its antigen is unknown.

General study points: Greater T cell density in blood accompanied longer overall survival. Among the top 100 tumor clones, a median 57 appeared in adjacent lung.

This CDR3 has 13 residues. Trimming removed 5 bases at V and 0 bases at J, with 10 bases between. CDR1 GTSNPN and CDR2 SVGIG come from the germline V gene (reference sequence). The chain uses TRBV30 and TRBJ1-1, with a tentative D call TRBD1 (5 bases). The clonotype was recovered from a man aged 40-75 years with stage I lung adenocarcinoma. The sequenced sample was peripheral blood, obtained before any cancer treatment. CDR3 sequence reads: CAWGGGLNTEAFF. CDR3 coding DNA: TGTGCCTGGGGGGGTGGACTGAACACTGAAGCTTTCTTT. Full variable domain (outside the CDR3, taken from reference TRBV30 and TRBJ1-1): SQTIHQWPATLVQPVGSPLSLECTVEGTSNPNLYWYRQAAGRGLQLLFYSVGIGQISSEVPQNLSASRPQDRQFILSSKKLLLSDSGFYLCAWGGGLNTEAFFGQGTRLTVV.